The sequence of this T cell receptor beta chain was determined in a study of T cells in Graves' hyperthyroidism and ophthalmopathy. Researchers amplified the TCR beta CDR3 regions from RNA transcripts. TCR CDR3 regions were first amplified by RT-PCR with HTBI primers. TCRdb re-called the multiplex PCR reads with MiXCR, one entry per CDR3 protein. The sample shows around 560,000 distinct CDR3 sequences, 16% of them seen only once. This clonotype was counted between two and nine times. Germline lookup yields CDR1 KGHSH and CDR2 LQKENI. CDR3 length: 16 amino acids. Trimming took 1 base from V and 2 from J, leaving 13 bases between them.

Sequenced input: blood. This rearrangement joins TRBV18 to TRBJ2-3; perhaps TRBD2 as D (6 bases). This receptor was taken from a woman aged 18-30 years with Graves' hyperthyroidism. The CDR3 is CASSPRKLALTDTQYF. CDR3 DNA: TGTGCCAGCTCACCACGAAAACTAGCCCTCACAGATACGCAGTATTTT.